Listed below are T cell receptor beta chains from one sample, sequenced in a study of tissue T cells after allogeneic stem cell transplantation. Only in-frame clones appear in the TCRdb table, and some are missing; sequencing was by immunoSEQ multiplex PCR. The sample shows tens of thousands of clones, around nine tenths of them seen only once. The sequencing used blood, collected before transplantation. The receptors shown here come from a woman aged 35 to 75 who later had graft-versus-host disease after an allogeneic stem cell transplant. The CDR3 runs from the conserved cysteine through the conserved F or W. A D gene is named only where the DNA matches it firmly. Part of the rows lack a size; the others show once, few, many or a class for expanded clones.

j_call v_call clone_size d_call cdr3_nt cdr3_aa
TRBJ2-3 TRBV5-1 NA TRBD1 TGCGCCAGCAGCTTGGAACGGGATTGGACAGGTGGCCCAGATACGCAGTATTTT CASSLERDWTGGPDTQYF
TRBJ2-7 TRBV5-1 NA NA TGCGCCAGCAGCTTGGACGGGTACGAGCAGTACTTC CASSLDGYEQYF
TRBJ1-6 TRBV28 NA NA TGTGCCAGCAGGAAATCCTACTATGCTAACAATTCACCCCTCCACTTT CASRKSYYANNSPLHF
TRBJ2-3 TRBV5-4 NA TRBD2 TGTGCCAGCAGCTTGATGGGCGGGACGGGAGGAGTGGATACGCAGTATTTT CASSLMGGTGGVDTQYF
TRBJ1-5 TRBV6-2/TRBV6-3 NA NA TGTGCCAGCAGTTACATGGATAGCAATCAGCCCCAGCATTTT CASSYMDSNQPQHF
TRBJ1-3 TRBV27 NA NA TGTGCCAGCAGTTTATCTGGGAGCTCTGGAAACACCATATATTTT CASSLSGSSGNTIYF
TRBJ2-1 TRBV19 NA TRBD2 TGTGCCAGTAGTATAGGCGGGAGCGAGCACAATGAGCAGTTCTTC CASSIGGSEHNEQFF
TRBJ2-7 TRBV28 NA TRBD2 TGTGCCAGCAGTTATGAGACTAGCGGGAAATACGAGCAGTACTTC CASSYETSGKYEQYF
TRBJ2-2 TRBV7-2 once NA TGTGCCAGCAGCTCAAGGCGGGGATTTAACACCGGGGAGCTGTTTTTT CASSSRRGFNTGELFF
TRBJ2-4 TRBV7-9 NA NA TGTGCCAGCAGCTTAGTGAGGGAGCTAGAAACCAAGTACTTC CASSLVRELETKYF
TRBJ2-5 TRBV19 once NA TGTGCCAGTAGTCCCAGGGTGGGAGAGCAAGAGACCCAGTACTTC CASSPRVGEQETQYF
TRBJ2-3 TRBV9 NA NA TGTGCCAGCAGCGTAGCGGGGAATGGCATGGATACGCAGTATTTT CASSVAGNGMDTQYF
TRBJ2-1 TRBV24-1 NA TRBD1 TGTGCCACCAGTGCGATTAACGACAGGGACAATGAGCAGTTCTTC CATSAINDRDNEQFF
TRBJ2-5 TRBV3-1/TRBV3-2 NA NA TGTGCCAGCAGCCAAAATGTAGGTAGAACTGGGGAGACCCAGTACTTC CASSQNVGRTGETQYF
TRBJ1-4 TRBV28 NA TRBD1 TGTGCCAGCAAACGACAGGGGGCCGGACGGAATAATGAAAAACTGTTTTTT CASKRQGAGRNNEKLFF
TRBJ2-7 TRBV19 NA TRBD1 TGTGCCAGTAGTAGAGGGGGCAACGCCTACGAGCAGTACTTC CASSRGGNAYEQYF
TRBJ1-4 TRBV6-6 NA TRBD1 TGTGCCAGCAACAACATCCAGGGGGCTAATGAAAAACTGTTTTTT CASNNIQGANEKLFF
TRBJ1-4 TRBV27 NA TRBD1 TGTGCCACCCAGGGGGCTGGTGAAAAACTGTTTTTT CATQGAGEKLFF
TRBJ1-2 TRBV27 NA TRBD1 TGTGCCAGCAGTTTAAGCAGGGGGCAATCGGGCTACACCTTC CASSLSRGQSGYTF
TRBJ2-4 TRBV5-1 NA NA TGCGCCAGCAGCCTCCCGGGGGATGCCAAAAACATTCAGTACTTC CASSLPGDAKNIQYF
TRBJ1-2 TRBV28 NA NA TGTGCCAGCAGTTTCGGTGACAGACCGAACTATGGCTACACCTTC CASSFGDRPNYGYTF
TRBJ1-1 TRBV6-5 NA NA TGTGCCAGCAATCTCAGGGTGGGCACTGAAGCTTTCTTT CASNLRVGTEAFF
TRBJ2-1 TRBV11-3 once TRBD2 TGTGCCAGCAGCTTAGAGAGGGCGGGAGGGCCGTGGAATGAGCAGTTCTTC CASSLERAGGPWNEQFF
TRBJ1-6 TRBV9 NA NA TGTGCCAGCAGCCTGACCCCAGGGAGTTCACCCCTCCACTTT CASSLTPGSSPLHF
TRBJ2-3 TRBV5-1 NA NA TGCGCCAGTCGACCGGGAACAGGGACAAGCACAGATACGCAGTATTTT CASRPGTGTSTDTQYF
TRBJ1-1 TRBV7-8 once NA TGTGCCAGCAGCTTAGAGACACTCATGAACACTGAAGCTTTCTTT CASSLETLMNTEAFF
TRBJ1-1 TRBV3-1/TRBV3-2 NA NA TGTGCCAGCAGCCAAGATGCGACCCTCACTGAAGCTTTCTTT CASSQDATLTEAFF
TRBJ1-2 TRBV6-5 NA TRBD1 TGTGCCGTACTCGTGGAGACAGGGCTTAATGGCTACACCTTC CAVLVETGLNGYTF
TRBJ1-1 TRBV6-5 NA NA TGTGCCAGCAGTTACGGGGGGTTGACCACTGAAGCTTTCTTT CASSYGGLTTEAFF
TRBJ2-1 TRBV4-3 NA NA TGCGCCAGCAGCCACCTTGGTGGGGATGAGCAGTTCTTC CASSHLGGDEQFF
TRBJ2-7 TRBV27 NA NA TGTGCCAGCAGTATAACCGGGAGTAACTACGAGCAGTACTTC CASSITGSNYEQYF
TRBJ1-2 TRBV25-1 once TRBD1 TGTGCCAGCAGTTCCCCCCGGACAGGGGGCCCCATATATGGCTACACCTTC CASSSPRTGGPIYGYTF
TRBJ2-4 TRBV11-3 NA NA TGTGCCAGCAGCTTAGATGGGAGAATTCAGTACTTC CASSLDGRIQYF
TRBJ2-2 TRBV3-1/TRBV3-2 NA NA TGTGCCAGCAGCCACCCCCTCGGGAGTGGCACCGGGGAGCTGTTTTTT CASSHPLGSGTGELFF
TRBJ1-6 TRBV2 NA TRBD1 TGTGCCAGCAGTGGACAGGGAAGAAGGTCACCCCTCCACTTT CASSGQGRRSPLHF
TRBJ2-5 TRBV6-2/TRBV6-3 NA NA TGTGCCAGCAGTTATACACTCGACGGGGAGACCCAGTACTTC CASSYTLDGETQYF
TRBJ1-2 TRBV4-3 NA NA TGCGCCAGCAGCCAAGATCGATGGACAGACCCTGGCTACACCTTC CASSQDRWTDPGYTF
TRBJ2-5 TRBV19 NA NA TGTGCCAGTAGTATCGGACCGCATGGTGTCCAGTACTTC CASSIGPHGVQYF
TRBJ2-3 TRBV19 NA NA TGTGCCAGTAGTCCGACGGGCACAGATACGCAGTATTTT CASSPTGTDTQYF